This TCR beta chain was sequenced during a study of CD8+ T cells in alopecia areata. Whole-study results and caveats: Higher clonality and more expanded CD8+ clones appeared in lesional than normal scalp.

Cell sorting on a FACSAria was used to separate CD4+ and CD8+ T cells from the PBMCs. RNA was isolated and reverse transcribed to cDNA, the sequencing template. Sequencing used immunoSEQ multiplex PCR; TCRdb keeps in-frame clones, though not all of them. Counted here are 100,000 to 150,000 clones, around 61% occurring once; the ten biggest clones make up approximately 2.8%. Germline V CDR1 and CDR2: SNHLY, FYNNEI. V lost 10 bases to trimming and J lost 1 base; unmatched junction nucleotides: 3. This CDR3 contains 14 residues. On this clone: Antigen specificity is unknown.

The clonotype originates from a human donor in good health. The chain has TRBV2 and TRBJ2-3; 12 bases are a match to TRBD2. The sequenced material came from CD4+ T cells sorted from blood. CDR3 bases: TGTGCCACTCGACTAGCGGGGGGCACAGATACGCAGTATTTT. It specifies CATRLAGGTDTQYF.